This T cell receptor beta chain was profiled in a study of a mutant IDH1 vaccine in newly diagnosed glioma. Study information: Receipt of radiotherapy, temozolomide, or both preceded the study, and most received both. Week 47 marked visit V13, whereas week 35 marked visit V12.

Documented time point: week 47, end of study. The vaccine gave 300 ug of a 20-mer mutant IDH1 peptide subcutaneously per dose. The study enrolled donors with new WHO grade 3 or 4 IDH1-mutant, ATRX-lost astrocytomas. CDR1 and CDR2 (germline): SNHLY, FYNNEI. Between the trimmed V and J ends, which lost 7 bases and 3 bases, there was a span of 9 bases. This CDR3 region has 12 residues. About this clone itself: Its antigen is unidentified.

Sequenced by immunoSEQ multiplex PCR; TCRdb stores in-frame clones only, minus some. In the table there are roughly 30,000 clones, about four fifths of which are singletons. The receptor comes from a man between 25 and 39 years old with glioma. The chain couples TRBV2 to TRBJ1-2; no clear D gene. The specimen comprised PBMCs, sampled from a glioma patient whose treatment included an IDH1 peptide vaccine. The CDR3: CASTPSYYGYTF. In nucleotides, the CDR3 is TGTGCCAGCACCCCCTCATACTATGGCTACACCTTC.